This T cell receptor beta chain came from a study of cytomegalovirus exposure and HLA in healthy donors. Study-level results: Cytomegalovirus status was reportedly diagnosed by the classifier with high sensitivity and specificity.

Comment on this clone: Its antigen is as yet unknown.

In the PCR, 60 Vbeta and 13 Jbeta primers were used. The repertoire was sequenced with immunoSEQ multiplex PCR; TCRdb's copy has only in-frame clones and lacks some. The table has roughly 100,000 clones, over 60% seen once. Germline CDR1 and CDR2: ENHRY and SYGVKD. Trimming pared 3 bases from V and 0 bases from J, leaving 8 bases between. CDR3 length: 14 residues. Sequenced: PBMCs. The clonotype comes from a woman aged 18 to 35 in good health and CMV-seropositive. This sequence joins TRBV10-3 and TRBJ1-1; D perhaps matches TRBD1 (5 bases). The CDR3 here is CAISDGGVNTEAFF. The CDR3, as DNA: TGTGCCATCAGTGATGGGGGGGTGAACACTGAAGCTTTCTTT.